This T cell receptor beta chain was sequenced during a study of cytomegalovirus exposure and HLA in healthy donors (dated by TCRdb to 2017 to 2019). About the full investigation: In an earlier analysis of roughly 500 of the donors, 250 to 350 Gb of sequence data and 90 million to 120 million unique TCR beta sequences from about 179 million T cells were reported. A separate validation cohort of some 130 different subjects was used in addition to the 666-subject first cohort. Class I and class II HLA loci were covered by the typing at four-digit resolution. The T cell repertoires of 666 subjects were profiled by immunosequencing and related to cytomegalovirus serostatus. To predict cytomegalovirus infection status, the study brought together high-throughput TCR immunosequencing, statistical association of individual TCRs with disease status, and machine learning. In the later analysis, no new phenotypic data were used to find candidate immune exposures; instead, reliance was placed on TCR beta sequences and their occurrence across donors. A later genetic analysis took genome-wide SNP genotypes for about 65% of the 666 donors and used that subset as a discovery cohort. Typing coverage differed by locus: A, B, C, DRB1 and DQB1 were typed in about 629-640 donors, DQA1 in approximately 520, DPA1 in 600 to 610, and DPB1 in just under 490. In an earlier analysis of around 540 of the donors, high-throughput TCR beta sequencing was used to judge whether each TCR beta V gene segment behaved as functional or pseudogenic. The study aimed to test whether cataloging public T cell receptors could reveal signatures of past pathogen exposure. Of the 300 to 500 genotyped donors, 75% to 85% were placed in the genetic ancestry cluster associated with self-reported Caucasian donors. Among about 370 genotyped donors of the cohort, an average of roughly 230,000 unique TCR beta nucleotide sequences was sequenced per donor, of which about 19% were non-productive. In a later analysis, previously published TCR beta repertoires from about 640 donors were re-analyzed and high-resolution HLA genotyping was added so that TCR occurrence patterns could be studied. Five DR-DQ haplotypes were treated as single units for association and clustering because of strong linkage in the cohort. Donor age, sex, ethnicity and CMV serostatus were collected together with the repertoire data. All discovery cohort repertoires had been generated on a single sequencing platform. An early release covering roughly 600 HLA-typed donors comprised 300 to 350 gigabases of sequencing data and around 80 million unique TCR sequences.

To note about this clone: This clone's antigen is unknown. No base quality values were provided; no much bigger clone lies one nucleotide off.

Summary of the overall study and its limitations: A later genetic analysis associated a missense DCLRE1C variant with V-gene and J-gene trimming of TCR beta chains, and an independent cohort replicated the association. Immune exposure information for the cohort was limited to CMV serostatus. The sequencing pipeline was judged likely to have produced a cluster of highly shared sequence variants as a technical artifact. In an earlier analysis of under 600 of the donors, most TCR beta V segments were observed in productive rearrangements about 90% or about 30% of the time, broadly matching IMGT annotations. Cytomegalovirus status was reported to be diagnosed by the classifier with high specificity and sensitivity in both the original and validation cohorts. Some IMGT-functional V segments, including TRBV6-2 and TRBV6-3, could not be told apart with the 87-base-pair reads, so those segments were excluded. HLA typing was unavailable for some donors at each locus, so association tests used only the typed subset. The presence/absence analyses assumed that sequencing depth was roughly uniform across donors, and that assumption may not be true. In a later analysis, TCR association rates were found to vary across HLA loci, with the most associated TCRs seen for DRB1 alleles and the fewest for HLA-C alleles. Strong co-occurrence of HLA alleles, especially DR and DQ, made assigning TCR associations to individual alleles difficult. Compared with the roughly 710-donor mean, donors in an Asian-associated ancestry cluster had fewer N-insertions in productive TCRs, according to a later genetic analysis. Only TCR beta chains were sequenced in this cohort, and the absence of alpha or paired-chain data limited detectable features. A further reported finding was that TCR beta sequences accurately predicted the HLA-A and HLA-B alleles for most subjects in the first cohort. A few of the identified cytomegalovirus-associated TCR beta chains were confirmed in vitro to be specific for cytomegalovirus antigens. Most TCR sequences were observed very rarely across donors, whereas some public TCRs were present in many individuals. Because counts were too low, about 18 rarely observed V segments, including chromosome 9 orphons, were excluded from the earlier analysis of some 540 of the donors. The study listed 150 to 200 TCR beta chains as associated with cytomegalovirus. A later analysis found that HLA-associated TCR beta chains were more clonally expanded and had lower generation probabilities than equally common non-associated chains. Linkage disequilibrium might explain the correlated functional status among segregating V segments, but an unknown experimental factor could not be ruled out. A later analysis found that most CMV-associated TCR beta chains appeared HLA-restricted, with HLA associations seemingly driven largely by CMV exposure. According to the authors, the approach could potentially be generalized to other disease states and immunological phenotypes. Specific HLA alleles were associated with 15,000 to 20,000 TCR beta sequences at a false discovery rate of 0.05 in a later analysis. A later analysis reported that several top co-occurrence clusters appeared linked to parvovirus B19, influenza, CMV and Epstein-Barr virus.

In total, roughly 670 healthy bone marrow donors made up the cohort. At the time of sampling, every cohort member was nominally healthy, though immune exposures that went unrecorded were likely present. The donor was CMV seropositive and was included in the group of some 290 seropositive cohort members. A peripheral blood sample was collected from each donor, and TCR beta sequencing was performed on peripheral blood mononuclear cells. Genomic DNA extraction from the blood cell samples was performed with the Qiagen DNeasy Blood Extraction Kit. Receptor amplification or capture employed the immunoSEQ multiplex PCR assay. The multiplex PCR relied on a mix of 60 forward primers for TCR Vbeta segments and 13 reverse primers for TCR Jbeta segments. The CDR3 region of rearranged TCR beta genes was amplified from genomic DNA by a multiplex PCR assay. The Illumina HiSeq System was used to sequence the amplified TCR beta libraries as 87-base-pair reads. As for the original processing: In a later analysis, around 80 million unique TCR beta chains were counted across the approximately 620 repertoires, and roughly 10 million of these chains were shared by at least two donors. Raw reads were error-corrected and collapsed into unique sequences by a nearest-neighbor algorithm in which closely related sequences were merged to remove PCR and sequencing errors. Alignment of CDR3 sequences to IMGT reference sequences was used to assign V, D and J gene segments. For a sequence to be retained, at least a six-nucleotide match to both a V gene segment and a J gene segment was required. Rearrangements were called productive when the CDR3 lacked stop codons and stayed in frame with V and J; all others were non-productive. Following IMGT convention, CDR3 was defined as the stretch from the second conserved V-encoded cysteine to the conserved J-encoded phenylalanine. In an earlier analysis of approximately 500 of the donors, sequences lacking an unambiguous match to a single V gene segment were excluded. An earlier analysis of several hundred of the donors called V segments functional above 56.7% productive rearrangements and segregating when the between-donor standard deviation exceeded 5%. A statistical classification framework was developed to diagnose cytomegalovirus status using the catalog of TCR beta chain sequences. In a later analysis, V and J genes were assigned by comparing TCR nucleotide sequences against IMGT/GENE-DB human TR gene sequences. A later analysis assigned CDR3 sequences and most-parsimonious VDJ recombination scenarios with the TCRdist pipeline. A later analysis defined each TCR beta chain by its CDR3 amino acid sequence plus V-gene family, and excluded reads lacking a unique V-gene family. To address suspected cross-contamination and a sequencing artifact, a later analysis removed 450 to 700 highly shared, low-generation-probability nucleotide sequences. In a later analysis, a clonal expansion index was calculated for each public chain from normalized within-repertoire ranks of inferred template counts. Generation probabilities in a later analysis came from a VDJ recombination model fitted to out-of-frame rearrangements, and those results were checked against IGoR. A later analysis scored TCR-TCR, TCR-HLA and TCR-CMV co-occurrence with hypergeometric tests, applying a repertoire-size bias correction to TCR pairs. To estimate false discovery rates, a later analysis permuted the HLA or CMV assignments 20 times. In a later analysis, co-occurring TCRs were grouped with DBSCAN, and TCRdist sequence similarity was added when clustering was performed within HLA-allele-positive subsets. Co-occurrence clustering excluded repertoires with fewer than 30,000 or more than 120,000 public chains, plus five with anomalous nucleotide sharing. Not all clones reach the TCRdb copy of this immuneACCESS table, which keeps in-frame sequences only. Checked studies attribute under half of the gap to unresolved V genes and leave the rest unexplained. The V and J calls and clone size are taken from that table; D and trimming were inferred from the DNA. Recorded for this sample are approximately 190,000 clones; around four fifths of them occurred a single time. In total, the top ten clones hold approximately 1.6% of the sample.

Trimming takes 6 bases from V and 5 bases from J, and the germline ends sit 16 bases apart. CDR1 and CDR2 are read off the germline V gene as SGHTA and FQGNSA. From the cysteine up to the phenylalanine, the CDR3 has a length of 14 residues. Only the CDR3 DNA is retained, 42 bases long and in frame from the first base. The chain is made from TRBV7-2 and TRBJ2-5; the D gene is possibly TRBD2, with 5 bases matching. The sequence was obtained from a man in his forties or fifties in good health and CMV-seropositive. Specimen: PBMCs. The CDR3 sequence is CASRRREGVETQYF. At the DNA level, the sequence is TGTGCCAGCAGGCGCCGCGAGGGAGTGGAGACCCAGTACTTC.